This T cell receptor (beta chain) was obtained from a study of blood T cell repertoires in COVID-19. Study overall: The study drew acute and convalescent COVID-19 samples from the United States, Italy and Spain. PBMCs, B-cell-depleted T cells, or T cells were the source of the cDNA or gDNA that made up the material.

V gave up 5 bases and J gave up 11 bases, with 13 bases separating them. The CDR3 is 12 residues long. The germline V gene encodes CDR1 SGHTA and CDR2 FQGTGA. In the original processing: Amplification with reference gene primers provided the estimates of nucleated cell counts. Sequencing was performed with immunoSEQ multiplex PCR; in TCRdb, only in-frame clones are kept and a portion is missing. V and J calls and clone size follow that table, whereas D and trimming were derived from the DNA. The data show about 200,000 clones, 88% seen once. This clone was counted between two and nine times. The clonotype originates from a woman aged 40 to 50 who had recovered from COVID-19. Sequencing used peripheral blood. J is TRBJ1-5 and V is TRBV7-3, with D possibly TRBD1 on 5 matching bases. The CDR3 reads CASSADGGAQHF. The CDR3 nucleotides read TGTGCCAGCAGCGCGGACGGAGGGGCCCAGCATTTT.